This entry lists 27 T cell receptor beta chains sequenced from one sample in a study of early T cells in non-severe SARS-CoV-2 infection. TCRdb processed the 5' RACE reads anew with MiXCR; each CDR3 protein has one entry. This table has some 98,000 distinct CDR3 sequences, roughly 15% appearing once. The source material was whole blood. The origin of the receptors is an adult who was a healthcare worker with PCR-confirmed SARS-CoV-2 infection or an uninfected control (not recorded which).

This clonotype was seen a handful of times. The CDR3 region is CASSLATGLTYNEQFF. CDR3 DNA: TGTGCCAGCAGCTTGGCCACAGGGTTAACCTACAATGAGCAGTTCTTC. The chain uses TRBV11-2 and TRBJ2-1; possible D gene TRBD1, 6 bases. The CDR3 has 16 amino acids. From germline, CDR1 is SGHAT and CDR2 FQNNGV. Trimming took off 3 bases at V and 2 bases at J, with 14 bases between the two ends.

This chain links TRBV4-3 with TRBJ2-7, with D unclear. Trimming pared 0 bases from V and 6 bases from J, leaving 15 bases between. Germline CDR1 is LGHNA and CDR2 is YSLEER. This CDR3 region has 15 residues. The chain's CDR3 is CASSQERQLVAEQYF. In DNA, the CDR3 is TGCGCCAGCAGCCAAGAACGCCAGCTAGTCGCCGAGCAGTACTTC.

This clonotype was found a few times. The rearrangement uses TRBV29-1 and TRBJ2-1; D unclear. Germline CDR1 and CDR2: SQVTM and ANQGSEA. V was pared by 6 bases and J by 4 bases, with 7 bases between. There are 11 residues in the CDR3. The CDR3 reads CSVTFYNEQFF. DNA for the CDR3: TGCAGCGTCACATTTTACAATGAGCAGTTCTTC.

This clonotype was observed many times. The V call is TRBV27, the J call TRBJ1-1, with D tentatively TRBD1 (6 bases). CDR3 length: 14 residues. The V and J ends lost 6 bases and 5 bases respectively, with 16 bases between them. Germline CDR1 reads MNHEY; CDR2 reads SMNVEV (reference sequence). In nucleotides, the CDR3 is TGTGCCAGCAGGCCGGACAGACGAAGGACTGAAGCTTTCTTT. Translating gives CASRPDRRRTEAFF.

V is TRBV4-3 and J is TRBJ1-2; no clear D gene. CDR1 and CDR2 (germline): LGHNA, YSLEER. Trimming took 0 bases from V and 3 from J, leaving 11 bases between them. The CDR3 runs 15 residues. CDR3 protein: CASSQEGFRDYGYTF. CDR3 DNA sequence: TGCGCCAGCAGCCAAGAGGGGTTCCGGGACTATGGCTACACCTTC.

The V gene is TRBV19, the J gene TRBJ2-1; the D gene is possibly TRBD1 (6 bases). The germline V gene has CDR1 LNHDA and CDR2 SQIVND (reference sequence). The V and J ends lost 7 bases and 6 bases respectively, with 13 bases between them. The CDR3 covers 13 residues. The CDR3 sequence is CASTPGAGNEQFF. In DNA form, the CDR3 reads TGTGCCAGTACCCCAGGGGCGGGCAATGAGCAGTTCTTC.

In its sample, this clonotype was seen a few times. This chain uses TRBV11-3 with TRBJ1-1; D not certain. The CDR3 runs to 13 residues. Germline V lookup: CDR1 SGHNT, CDR2 YENEEA. V was trimmed by 5 bases and J by 0 bases, leaving 7 bases between them. CDR3 residues: CASSAEMNTEAFF. The DNA for the CDR3 is TGTGCCAGCAGCGCTGAGATGAACACTGAAGCTTTCTTT.

In its sample, this clonotype was seen once. The J gene is TRBJ2-7, the V gene TRBV27; 8 bases are shared with TRBD2. J lost 3 bases, V lost 1 base, and 8 bases had no gene match. This CDR3 comprises 16 residues. The germline V gene encodes CDR1 MNHEY and CDR2 SMNVEV (reference sequence). This CDR3 reads CASSLLTPGLGYEQYF. CDR3 coding DNA: TGTGCCAGCAGTTTATTGACCCCGGGACTAGGCTACGAGCAGTACTTC.

V gene TRBV7-9 combines with J gene TRBJ1-5, with a possible D match to TRBD1 (6 bases). Trimming pared 5 bases from V and 5 bases from J, leaving 16 bases between. Germline CDR1 reads SEHNR; CDR2 reads FQNEAQ (reference sequence). There are 15 residues in the CDR3. The CDR3 loop is CASSLQGIGDQPQHF. In DNA form, the CDR3 reads TGTGCCAGCAGCCTACAGGGTATAGGGGATCAGCCCCAGCATTTT.

J is TRBJ2-7 and V is TRBV7-8; D is uncertain. The ends were cut back, 4 bases at V and 4 bases at J, with 17 bases in the middle. In germline, CDR1 is SGHVS, CDR2 FQNEAQ. The CDR3 extends over 15 amino acids. The CDR3 loop reads CASSSKQEWVYEQYF. In DNA form, the CDR3 reads TGTGCCAGCAGCTCGAAGCAGGAGTGGGTATACGAGCAGTACTTC. Full variable domain (rest looked up from reference TRBV7-8 and TRBJ2-7): GAGVSQSPRYKVAKRGQDVALRCDPISGHVSLFWYQQALGQGPEFLTYFQNEAQLDKSGLPSDRFFAERPEGSVSTLKIQRTQQEDSAVYLCASSSKQEWVYEQYFGPGTRLTVT.

V gene TRBV28 combines with J gene TRBJ1-4, with D unclear. The CDR3 has 14 residues. Per germline, CDR1 MDHEN and CDR2 SYDVKM. Trimming stripped 3 bases from V and 4 bases from J, with 9 bases between. CDR3 coding DNA: TGTGCCAGCAGTTTCGAACAGATTAATGAAAAACTGTTTTTT. Encoded protein: CASSFEQINEKLFF.

This clonotype came up many times. CDR3 sequence: CASSLGDRTDTQYF. The CDR3 DNA reads as TGTGCCAGCAGTTTGGGGGATCGCACAGATACGCAGTATTTT. The chain joins TRBV28 to TRBJ2-3; D is possibly TRBD1 or TRBD2 (5 bases each). Trimming took off 3 bases at V and 1 base at J, with 8 bases between the two ends. The CDR3 is made up of 14 amino acids. CDR1 and CDR2 (germline): MDHEN, SYDVKM. The variable domain in full, with the rest retrieved from reference TRBV28 and TRBJ2-3, is DVKVTQSSRYLVKRTGEKVFLECVQDMDHENMFWYRQDPGLGLRLIYFSYDVKMKEKGDIPEGYSVSREKKERFSLILESASTNQTSMYLCASSLGDRTDTQYFGPGTRLTVL.

This clonotype was picked up a small number of times. In DNA form, the CDR3 reads TGTGCCAGCAGCCAACTGCTAGCGGGAGAAGATACGCAGTATTTT. Amino acids: CASSQLLAGEDTQYF. This sequence joins TRBV3-1 and TRBJ2-3; TRBD2 aligns across 10 bases. V was pared by 2 bases and J by 5 bases, with 4 bases of the junction left unmatched. The CDR3 totals 15 residues. The germline gives CDR1 LGHDT, CDR2 YNNKEL (reference sequence).

This chain links TRBV11-2 with TRBJ2-1, with TRBD2 matching over 13 bases. Trimming at V came to 3 bases and at J to 12 bases, leaving 8 bases not matched to a gene. Germline values: CDR1 SGHAT, CDR2 FQNNGV. The CDR3 sequence is 15 residues long. CDR3 residues: CASSLGTSGKLRQFF. DNA for the CDR3: TGTGCCAGCAGCTTGGGGACTAGCGGGAAGTTGAGGCAGTTCTTC.

The V gene is TRBV4-2, the J gene TRBJ1-1; 7 bases align to TRBD1. The J segment lost 8 bases and the V segment lost 4 bases, leaving 13 bases of the junction unmatched. Germline CDR1 reads LGHNA; CDR2 reads YNFKEQ. This CDR3 region has 15 residues. The CDR3 coding sequence is TGTGCCAGCAGCCCAATCGAGGGGGCCTATAGGGAAGCTTTCTTT. Translated: CASSPIEGAYREAFF.

This clonotype was counted ten times or more. The gene calls are TRBV4-2 and TRBJ2-3; D is unclear. Trimming shortened V by 4 bases and J by 5 bases, and 10 bases separated the two germline ends. Germline V gene sequence: CDR1 LGHNA, CDR2 YNFKEQ. This CDR3 region has 13 residues. CDR3 amino acids: CASSPSWGDTQYF. The CDR3 bases are TGTGCCAGCAGCCCCTCCTGGGGAGATACGCAGTATTTT.

This clonotype was seen only a few times. The CDR3 here is CASSPDTGFTYEQYF. The CDR3, as DNA: TGTGCCAGCAGCCCGGACACAGGATTTACCTACGAGCAGTACTTC. The chain employs TRBV11-2 and TRBJ2-7; D is possibly TRBD1 (5 bases). There are 15 residues in the CDR3. V lost 5 bases to trimming and J lost 2 bases, with 16 bases between them. CDR1 and CDR2 from the germline V gene are SGHAT and FQNNGV.

This clonotype was seen a few times. This chain uses TRBV7-6 with TRBJ2-1, with no clear D. V was pared by 3 bases and J by 5 bases, with 11 bases between. The germline V gene has CDR1 SGHVS and CDR2 FNYEAQ. The length of the CDR3 is 14 residues. In DNA, the CDR3 is TGTGCCAGCAGCTTTAGCCTGGCGAACAATGAGCAGTTCTTC. Translated, it gives CASSFSLANNEQFF.

This clonotype turned up a few times. V usage is TRBV30 and J usage is TRBJ1-3, with 9 bases fitting TRBD1. Germline-derived CDR1 and CDR2 are GTSNPN and SVGIG (reference sequence). Unmatched junction bases numbered 12, after V lost 5 bases and J lost 1 base. CDR3 length equals 17 residues. Here the CDR3 DNA reads TGTGCCTGGGAAGGGGACAGGGCCCCTCGTTCTGGAAACACCATATATTTT. It yields the protein CAWEGDRAPRSGNTIYF.

This clonotype was detected a few times. This rearrangement joins TRBV29-1 to TRBJ2-1; D is perhaps TRBD1 (5 bases). The CDR3 has 12 residues. Per the germline V gene, CDR1 is SQVTM and CDR2 is ANQGSEA. Trimming removed 2 bases at V and 10 bases at J, with 12 bases between. Written as DNA, the CDR3 is TGCAGCGTTGAACCCCAGGGTCTCGAGCAGTTCTTC. Translating gives CSVEPQGLEQFF.

At least ten counts were recorded for this clonotype. The CDR3: CASSPRSYNEQFF. CDR3 DNA sequence: TGTGCCAGTAGTCCAAGGAGTTACAATGAGCAGTTCTTC. The gene calls are TRBV19 and TRBJ2-1; D gene ambiguous. Trimming shortened V by 5 bases and J by 4 bases, and 9 bases separated the two germline ends. This CDR3 is built from 13 residues. Germline CDR1 LNHDA, CDR2 SQIVND (reference sequence).

Details on this clonotype: One end of the junction does not line up with germline, which may come from a read error. This sequence joins TRBV27 and TRBJ2-5; D may be TRBD1 (6 bases). Germline CDR1 and CDR2: MNHEY and SMNVEV (reference sequence). This CDR3 region has 15 residues. DNA of the CDR3: TGTGCCAGCAGTTTATTCGGACAGACAAGAGAGGCCCAGTACTTC. Protein product: CASSLFGQTREAQYF.

This clonotype turned up a few times. This chain uses TRBV10-1 with TRBJ1-1; D gene ambiguous. In germline, CDR1 is WNHNN, CDR2 SYGVQD (reference sequence). The CDR3 is made up of 14 amino acids. The V end lost 4 bases, the J end lost 1 base, and 10 bases lay between the germline ends. The CDR3 coding sequence is TGCGCCAGCAGTGGGATGGGCCCGAACACTGAAGCTTTCTTT. This encodes CASSGMGPNTEAFF.

This clonotype was seen only a few times. This chain joins TRBV25-1 and TRBJ2-2; a weak D match, TRBD2 (6 bases). The germline CDR1 and CDR2 sequences are MGHDK and SYGVNS. Trimming removed 5 bases at V and 3 bases at J, with 13 bases between. The CDR3 covers 15 residues. The CDR3 nucleotides read TGTGCCAGCAGTCCAAGCGGGTTGGACACCGGGGAGCTGTTTTTT. Amino acids: CASSPSGLDTGELFF.

This clonotype has only a few counts. An end of the junction differs from the germline gene, which may be a read error. The chain has TRBV7-7 and TRBJ2-7; perhaps D is TRBD1 or TRBD2 (5 bases each). The length of the CDR3 is 14 residues. Germline V gene sequence: CDR1 SSHAT, CDR2 FNYEAQ (reference sequence). The CDR3 nucleotides are TGTGCTAGCAGCCCATGGGGGATATGCTACGAGCAGTACTTC. Protein sequence: CASSPWGICYEQYF.

This clonotype was picked up a small number of times. The V and J genes are TRBV12-3 or TRBV12-4 and TRBJ1-5, with D perhaps matching TRBD1 (6 bases). V was shortened by 3 bases and J by 1 base, with 22 bases between the two germline ends. CDR3 size: 19 residues. The CDR3 DNA reads TGTGCCAGCAGTTTCGGCACTCTCGGGGGCCCCGGGAGCAATCAGCCCCAGCATTTT. Translation gives CASSFGTLGGPGSNQPQHF.

V is TRBV7-2 and J is TRBJ2-5; no reliable D call. Per the germline V gene, CDR1 is SGHTA and CDR2 is FQGNSA. This CDR3 comprises 14 residues. Trimming took 0 bases from V and 1 from J, leaving 6 bases between them. CDR3 sequence reads: CASSLAEAQETQYF. As DNA, the CDR3 is TGTGCCAGCAGCTTAGCAGAGGCCCAAGAGACCCAGTACTTC. Together with reference TRBV7-2 and TRBJ2-5, the CDR3 gives the full variable domain: GAGVSQSPSNKVTEKGKDVELRCDPISGHTALYWYRQSLGQGLEFLIYFQGNSAPDKSGLPSDRFSAERTGGSVSTLTIQRTQQEDSAVYLCASSLAEAQETQYFGPGTRLLVL.